A selection of T cell receptor beta chains follows, all from one sample in a study of blood T cell repertoires in COVID-19. Some clones are missing from TCRdb's copy, which holds only in-frame ones; the method was immunoSEQ multiplex PCR. This repertoire shows under 500,000 clones, around 89% found once; its top ten account for about 4.5%. Material for sequencing was peripheral blood. The receptors here all came from a woman younger than 45 with acute or convalescent COVID-19. Both conserved end residues are part of each CDR3. Part of the rows lack a size; the others show once, few, many or a class for expanded clones.

v_call: TRBV28
clone_size: -
cdr3_aa: CASSLPTGDTEAFF

v_call: TRBV15
clone_size: -
cdr3_aa: CATSSSRDKGNSPLHF

v_call: TRBV2
clone_size: -
cdr3_aa: CASRPGQGNTEAFF

v_call: TRBV24-1
clone_size: -
cdr3_aa: CATSDGTNPSGANVLTF

v_call: TRBV19
clone_size: -
cdr3_aa: CASSTRHSANSPLHF

v_call: TRBV9
clone_size: once
cdr3_aa: CASSVDRGTEAFF

v_call: TRBV5-1
clone_size: -
cdr3_aa: CASSPRQGSYEQYF

v_call: TRBV2
clone_size: -
cdr3_aa: CASSPRTGYGYTF

v_call: TRBV4-1
clone_size: -
cdr3_aa: CASSPGRGEGYTF

v_call: TRBV5-1
clone_size: -
cdr3_aa: CASSYRTSENPYNEQFF

v_call: TRBV13
clone_size: -
cdr3_aa: CASSQMTGEGWIMNTEAFF

v_call: TRBV4-2
clone_size: once
cdr3_aa: CASSQEGGARIQPQHF

v_call: TRBV18
clone_size: once
cdr3_aa: CASSPNSGGRNEKLFF

v_call: TRBV3-1/TRBV3-2
clone_size: once
cdr3_aa: CASSQEPPGTVREKLFF

v_call: TRBV10-3
clone_size: once
cdr3_aa: CAISESVTGLKAFF

v_call: TRBV6-5
clone_size: -
cdr3_aa: CASSTRTGGETQYF

v_call: TRBV4-1
clone_size: -
cdr3_aa: CASSQDPQNEQFF

v_call: TRBV9
clone_size: once
cdr3_aa: CASSVGQVNTEAFF

v_call: TRBV5-1
clone_size: -
cdr3_aa: CASSNGQDSSYNEQFF

v_call: TRBV5-6
clone_size: -
cdr3_aa: CASSYRDRANEQYF

v_call: TRBV7-9
clone_size: -
cdr3_aa: CASSLSIGAYGYTF

v_call: TRBV5-6
clone_size: -
cdr3_aa: CASSLPGEGYEQYF

v_call: TRBV6-1
clone_size: -
cdr3_aa: CASSESFLRTLSSLHF

v_call: TRBV2
clone_size: few
cdr3_aa: CASSDLPAGTRAGELFF

v_call: TRBV11-2
clone_size: -
cdr3_aa: CASSLLDRQETQYF

v_call: TRBV27
clone_size: few
cdr3_aa: CASSFAALYSPLHF